This T cell receptor (beta chain) appears in the sequencing data of a study of beta chain features in type 1 diabetes. Study at large: There were 107,917,701 sorted cells examined across all samples. Findings of the study overall: The study found fewer insertions and more deletions at VDJ junctions in type 1 diabetes patients. Type 1 diabetes patients had TCRB CDR3s that were shorter (moderately but significantly so) in all four CD4+ subsets.

The CDR3 runs 15 residues. V was pared by 6 bases and J by 7 bases, with 17 bases of the junction left unmatched. Per germline, CDR1 SQVTM and CDR2 ANQGSEA. This clone was counted a few times. Its specificity is unknown. Every bit of the isolated RNA underwent reverse transcription, so sequencing read expressed TCRB transcripts. Profiling relied on immunoSEQ multiplex PCR, and the TCRdb table lists in-frame clones only, not all of them. The table includes 200,000 to 250,000 clones, over 11% detected once. Sample: naive CD4+ T cells from blood. The clonotype comes from a young man with type 1 diabetes. The rearrangement links TRBV29-1 to TRBJ2-5; 7 bases fit TRBD2. CDR3: CSVLPSGAAIGTQYF. The CDR3 nucleotides are TGCAGCGTACTGCCTAGCGGAGCCGCCATCGGGACCCAGTACTTC.